What follows describes a single T cell receptor (beta chain). These data originate in a study of blood T cell repertoires in COVID-19. The V and J ends lost 5 bases and 0 bases, in that order; junction bases with no gene match: 3. Germline loops: CDR1 SGHNT, CDR2 YENEEA. The CDR3 is 14 amino acids. The table came from immunoSEQ multiplex PCR; TCRdb's copy has only in-frame clones and leaves some out. The sample yields 200,000 to 300,000 clones, 88% seen once. Clinical histories supplied by participants themselves formed the basis of cohort assignment. The sequenced material came from PBMCs or T cells enriched from blood (not recorded which). V gene TRBV11-3 combines with J gene TRBJ1-1; 7 nucleotides line up with TRBD1. The TCR sequence derives from a woman in her forties with acute COVID-19. For the CDR3, the DNA is TGTGCCAGCAGCGTGGGACAGCTGAACACTGAAGCTTTCTTT. This codes for CASSVGQLNTEAFF. The complete variable domain, with remaining parts taken from reference TRBV11-3 and TRBJ1-1, reads EAGVVQSPRYKIIEKKQPVAFWCNPISGHNTLYWYLQNLGQGPELLIRYENEEAVDDSQLPKDRFSAERLKGVDSTLKIQPAELGDSAVYLCASSVGQLNTEAFFGQGTRLTVV.